The present entry profiles one T cell receptor beta chain with its context. Residents of approximately 25 US areas, aged about 18 to 100 years, made up the participants. Clinical histories supplied by participants themselves formed the basis of cohort assignment. Repertoires were generated with immunoSEQ multiplex PCR, while TCRdb's copy carries only in-frame clones and drops some. There are 350,000 to 500,000 clones in the sample; around nine tenths occur only once, and 1.4% to 1.5% lies in the top ten. The source of the sample is a study of blood T cell repertoires in COVID-19. Study context: Both acute and convalescent COVID-19 samples were obtained from the United States, Italy and Spain.

The V segment lost 0 bases and the J segment 4 bases; nucleotides outside the gene matches: 4. Germline V gene lookup returns CDR1 LGHNA and CDR2 YNFKEQ. The CDR3 runs to 17 residues. Sequencing was performed on PBMCs or T cells enriched from blood (not recorded which). This clonotype was obtained from a woman in her late teens or twenties who had been exposed to COVID-19. The V and J genes are TRBV4-2 and TRBJ2-2; 11 bases fit TRBD2. For the CDR3, the DNA is TGTGCCAGCAGCCAAGAGTTACTAGCGGGGGCCACCGGGGAGCTGTTTTTT. Its protein product is CASSQELLAGATGELFF.